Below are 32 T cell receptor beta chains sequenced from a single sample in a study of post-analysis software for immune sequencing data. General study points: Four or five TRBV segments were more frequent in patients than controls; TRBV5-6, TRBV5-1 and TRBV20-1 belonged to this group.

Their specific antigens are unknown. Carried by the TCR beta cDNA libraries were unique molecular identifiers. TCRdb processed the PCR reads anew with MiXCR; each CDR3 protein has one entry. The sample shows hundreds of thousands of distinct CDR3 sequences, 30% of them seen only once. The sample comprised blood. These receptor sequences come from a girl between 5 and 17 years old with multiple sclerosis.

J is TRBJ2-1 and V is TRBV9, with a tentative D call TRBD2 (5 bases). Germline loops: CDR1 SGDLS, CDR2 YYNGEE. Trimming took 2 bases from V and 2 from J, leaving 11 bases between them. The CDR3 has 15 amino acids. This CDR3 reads CASSVGAGTYNEQFF. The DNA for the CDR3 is TGTGCCAGCAGCGTGGGAGCCGGCACCTACAATGAGCAGTTCTTC.

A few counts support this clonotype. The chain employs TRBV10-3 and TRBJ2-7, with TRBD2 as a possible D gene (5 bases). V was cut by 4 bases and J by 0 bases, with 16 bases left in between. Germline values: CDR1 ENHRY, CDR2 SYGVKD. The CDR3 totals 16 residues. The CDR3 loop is CAISALGGSSSYEQYF. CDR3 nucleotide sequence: TGTGCCATCAGTGCTCTCGGCGGGTCGAGCTCCTACGAGCAGTACTTC.

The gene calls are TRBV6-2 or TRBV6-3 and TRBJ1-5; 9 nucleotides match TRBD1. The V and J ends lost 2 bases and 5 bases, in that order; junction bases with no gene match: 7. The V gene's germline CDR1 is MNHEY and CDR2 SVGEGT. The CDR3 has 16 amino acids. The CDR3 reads CASSYRGQGIHQPQHF. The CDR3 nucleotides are TGTGCCAGCAGTTACAGGGGACAGGGCATCCATCAGCCCCAGCATTTT.

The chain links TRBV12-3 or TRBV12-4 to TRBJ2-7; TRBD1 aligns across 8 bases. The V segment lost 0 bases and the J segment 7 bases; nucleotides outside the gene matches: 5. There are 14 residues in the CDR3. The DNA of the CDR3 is TGTGCCAGCAGTTTAGCCGACAGGGGAAATGAGCAGTACTTC. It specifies CASSLADRGNEQYF.

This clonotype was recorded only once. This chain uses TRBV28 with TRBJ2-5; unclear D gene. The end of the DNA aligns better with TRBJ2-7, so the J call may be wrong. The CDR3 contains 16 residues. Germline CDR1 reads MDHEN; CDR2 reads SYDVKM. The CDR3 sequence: CASSFLRAGLGFEQYF. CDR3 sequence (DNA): TGTGCCAGCAGTTTCTTACGGGCAGGCCTAGGATTCGAGCAGTACTTC.

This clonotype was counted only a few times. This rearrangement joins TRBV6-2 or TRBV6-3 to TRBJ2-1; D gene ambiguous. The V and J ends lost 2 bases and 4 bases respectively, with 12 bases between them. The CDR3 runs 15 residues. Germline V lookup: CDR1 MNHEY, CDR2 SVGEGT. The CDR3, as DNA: TGTGCCAGCAGTTACCTTGGCGGAACGTACAATGAGCAGTTCTTC. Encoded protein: CASSYLGGTYNEQFF.

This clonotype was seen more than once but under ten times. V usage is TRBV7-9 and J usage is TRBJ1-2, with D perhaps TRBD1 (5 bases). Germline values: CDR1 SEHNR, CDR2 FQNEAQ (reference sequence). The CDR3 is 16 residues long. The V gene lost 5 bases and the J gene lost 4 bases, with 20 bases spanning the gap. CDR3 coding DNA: TGTGCCAGCAGCCCCCGGCCAGCGGGGGAGGGCTATGGCTACACCTTC. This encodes CASSPRPAGEGYGYTF.

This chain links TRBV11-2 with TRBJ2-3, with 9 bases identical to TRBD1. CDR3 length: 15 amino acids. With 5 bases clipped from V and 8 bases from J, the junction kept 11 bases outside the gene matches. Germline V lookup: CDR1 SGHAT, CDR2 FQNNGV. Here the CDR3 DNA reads TGTGCCAGCAGCACCGGGACAGGGACTGCAGGTACGCAGTATTTT. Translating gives CASSTGTGTAGTQYF.

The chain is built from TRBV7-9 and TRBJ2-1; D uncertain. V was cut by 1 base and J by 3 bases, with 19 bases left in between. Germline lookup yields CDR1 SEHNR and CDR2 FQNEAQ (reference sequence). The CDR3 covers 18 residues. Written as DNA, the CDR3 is TGTGCCAGCAGCTTAGAAGGCCCAGCGTCGATTTTCTACAATGAGCAGTTCTTC. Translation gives CASSLEGPASIFYNEQFF.

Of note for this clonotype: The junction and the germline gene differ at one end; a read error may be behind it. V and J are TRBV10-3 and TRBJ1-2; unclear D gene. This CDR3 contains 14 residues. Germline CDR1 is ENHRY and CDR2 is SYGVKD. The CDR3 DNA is TGTGCCACCAGTGATAGTTCGGCAGCCTATGGCTACACCTTC. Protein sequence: CATSDSSAAYGYTF.

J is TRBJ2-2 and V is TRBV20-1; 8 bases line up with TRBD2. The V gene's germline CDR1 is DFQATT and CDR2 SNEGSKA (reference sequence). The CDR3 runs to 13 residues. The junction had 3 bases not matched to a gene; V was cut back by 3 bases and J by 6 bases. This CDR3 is CSASETSAGELFF. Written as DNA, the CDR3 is TGCAGTGCTAGCGAGACTAGCGCCGGGGAGCTGTTTTTT.

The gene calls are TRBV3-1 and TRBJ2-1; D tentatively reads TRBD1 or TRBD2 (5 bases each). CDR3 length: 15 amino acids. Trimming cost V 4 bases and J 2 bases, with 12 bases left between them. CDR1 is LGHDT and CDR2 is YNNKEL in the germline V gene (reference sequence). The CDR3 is CASSPGDAAYNEQFF. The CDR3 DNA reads TGTGCCAGCAGCCCCGGGGACGCCGCCTACAATGAGCAGTTCTTC.

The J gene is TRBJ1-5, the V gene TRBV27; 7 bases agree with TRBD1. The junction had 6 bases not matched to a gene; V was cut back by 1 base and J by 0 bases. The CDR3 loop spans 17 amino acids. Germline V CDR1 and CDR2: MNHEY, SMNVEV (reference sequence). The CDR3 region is CASSLLSPGGSNQPQHF. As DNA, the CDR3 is TGTGCCAGCAGTTTATTATCGCCAGGGGGTAGCAATCAGCCCCAGCATTTT.

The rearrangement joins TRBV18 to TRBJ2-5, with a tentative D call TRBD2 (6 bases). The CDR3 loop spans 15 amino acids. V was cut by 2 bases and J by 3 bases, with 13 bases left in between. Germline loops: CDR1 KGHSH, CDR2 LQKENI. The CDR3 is CASSPARSGEETQYF. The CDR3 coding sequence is TGTGCCAGCTCACCAGCTCGATCGGGAGAAGAGACCCAGTACTTC.

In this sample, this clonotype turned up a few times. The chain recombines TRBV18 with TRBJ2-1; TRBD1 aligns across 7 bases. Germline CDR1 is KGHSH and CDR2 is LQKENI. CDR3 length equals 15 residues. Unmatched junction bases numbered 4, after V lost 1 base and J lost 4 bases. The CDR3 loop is CASSPRTTGYNEQFF. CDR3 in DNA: TGTGCCAGCTCACCACGGACGACAGGGTACAATGAGCAGTTCTTC.

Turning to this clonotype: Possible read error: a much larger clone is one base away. The CDR3 region is CSARNSGSDTQYF. The DNA of the CDR3 is TGCAGCGCCCGTAATAGCGGGAGTGATACGCAGTATTTT. The chain joins TRBV29-1 to TRBJ2-3, with 9 bases lining up with TRBD2. J was trimmed by 6 bases and V by 7 bases; bases with no gene match: 8. Germline CDR1 SQVTM, CDR2 ANQGSEA. The CDR3 extends over 13 amino acids.

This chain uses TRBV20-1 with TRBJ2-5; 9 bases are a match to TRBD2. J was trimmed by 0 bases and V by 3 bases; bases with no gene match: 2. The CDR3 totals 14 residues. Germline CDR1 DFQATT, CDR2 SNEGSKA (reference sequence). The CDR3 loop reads CSASTSGYQETQYF. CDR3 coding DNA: TGCAGTGCTAGCACTAGCGGGTACCAAGAGACCCAGTACTTC.

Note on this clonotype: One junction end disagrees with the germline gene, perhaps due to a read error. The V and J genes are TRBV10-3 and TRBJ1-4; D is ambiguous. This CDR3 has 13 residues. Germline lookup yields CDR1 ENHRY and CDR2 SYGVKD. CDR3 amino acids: CAISDSGSEKRFF. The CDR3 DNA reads TGTGCCATCAGTGATTCTGGTTCTGAAAAACGGTTTTTT.

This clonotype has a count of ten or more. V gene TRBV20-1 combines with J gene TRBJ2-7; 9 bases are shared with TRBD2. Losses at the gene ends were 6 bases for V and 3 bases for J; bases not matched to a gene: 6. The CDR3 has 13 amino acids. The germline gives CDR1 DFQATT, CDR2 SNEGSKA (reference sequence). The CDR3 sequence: CSADPTSGYEQYF. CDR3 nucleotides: TGCAGTGCGGATCCGACTAGCGGCTACGAGCAGTACTTC.

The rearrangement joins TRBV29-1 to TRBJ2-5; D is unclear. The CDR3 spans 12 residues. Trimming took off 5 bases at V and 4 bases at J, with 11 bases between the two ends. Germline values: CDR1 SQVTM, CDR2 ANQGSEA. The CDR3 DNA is TGCAGCGTTCTCCGGGTGAGAGAGACCCAGTACTTC. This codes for CSVLRVRETQYF. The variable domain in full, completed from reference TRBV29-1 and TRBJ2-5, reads SAVISQKPSRDICQRGTSLTIQCQVDSQVTMMFWYRQQPGQSLTLIATANQGSEATYESGFVIDKFPISRPNLTFSTLTVSNMSPEDSSIYLCSVLRVRETQYFGPGTRLLVL.

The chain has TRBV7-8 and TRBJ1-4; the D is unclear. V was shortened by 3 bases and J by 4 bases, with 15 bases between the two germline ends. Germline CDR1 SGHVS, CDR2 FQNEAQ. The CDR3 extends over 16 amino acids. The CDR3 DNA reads TGTGCCAGCAGCTTGTTCCGCGGACTTAATAATGAAAAACTGTTTTTT. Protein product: CASSLFRGLNNEKLFF.

The CDR3 DNA sequence: TGCAGCGCCCGGGGAGGTCAGGGAACATGGAACACCGGGGAGCTGTTTTTT. It codes for CSARGGQGTWNTGELFF. The rearrangement links TRBV29-1 to TRBJ2-2; D possibly corresponds to TRBD2 (6 bases). The V end was cut by 7 bases, the J end by 1 base, with 22 bases between. The CDR3 has 17 residues. Germline-derived CDR1 and CDR2 are SQVTM and ANQGSEA.

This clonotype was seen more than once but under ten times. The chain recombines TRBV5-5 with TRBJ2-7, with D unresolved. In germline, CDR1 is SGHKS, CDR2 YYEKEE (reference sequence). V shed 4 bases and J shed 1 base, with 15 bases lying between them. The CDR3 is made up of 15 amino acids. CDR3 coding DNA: TGTGCCAGCAGCCAACGAACTTCAGATTCCTACGAGCAGTACTTC. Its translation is CASSQRTSDSYEQYF. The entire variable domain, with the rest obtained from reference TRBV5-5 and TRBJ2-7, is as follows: DAGVTQSPTHLIKTRGQQVTLRCSPISGHKSVSWYQQVLGQGPQFIFQYYEKEERGRGNFPDRFSARQFPNYSSELNVNALLLGDSALYLCASSQRTSDSYEQYFGPGTRLTVT.

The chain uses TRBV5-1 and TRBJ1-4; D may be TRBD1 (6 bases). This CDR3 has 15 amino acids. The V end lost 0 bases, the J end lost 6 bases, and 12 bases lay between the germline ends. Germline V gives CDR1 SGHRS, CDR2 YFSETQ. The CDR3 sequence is CASSLGGQSDEKLFF. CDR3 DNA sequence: TGCGCCAGCAGCTTGGGAGGACAGTCGGATGAAAAACTGTTTTTT.

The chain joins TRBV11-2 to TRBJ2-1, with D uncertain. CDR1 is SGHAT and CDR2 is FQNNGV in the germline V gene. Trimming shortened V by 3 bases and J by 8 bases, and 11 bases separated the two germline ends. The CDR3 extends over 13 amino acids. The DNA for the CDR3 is TGTGCCAGCAGCTTTTCTGGCGAGCATGAGCAGTTCTTC. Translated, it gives CASSFSGEHEQFF.

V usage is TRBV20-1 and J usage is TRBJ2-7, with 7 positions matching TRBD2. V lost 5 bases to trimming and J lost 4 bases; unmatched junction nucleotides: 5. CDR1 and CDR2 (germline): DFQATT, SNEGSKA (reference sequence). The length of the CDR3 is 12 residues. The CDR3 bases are TGCAGTGCTGTCTCCGGGGGGTACGAGCAGTACTTC. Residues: CSAVSGGYEQYF.

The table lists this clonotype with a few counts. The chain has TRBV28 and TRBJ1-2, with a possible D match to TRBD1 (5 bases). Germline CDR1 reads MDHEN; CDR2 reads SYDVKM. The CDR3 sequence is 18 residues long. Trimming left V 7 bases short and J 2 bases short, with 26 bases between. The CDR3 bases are TGTGCCAGCACCATTGGGGGAAGACAGACGGGAGGGAACTATGGCTACACCTTC. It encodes CASTIGGRQTGGNYGYTF.

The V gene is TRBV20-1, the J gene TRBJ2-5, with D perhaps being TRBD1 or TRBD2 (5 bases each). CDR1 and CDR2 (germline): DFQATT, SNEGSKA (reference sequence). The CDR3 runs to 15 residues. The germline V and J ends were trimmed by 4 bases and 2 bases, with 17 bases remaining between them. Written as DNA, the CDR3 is TGCAGTGCTAAAAACCCCGGGACGGCACAAGAGACCCAGTACTTC. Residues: CSAKNPGTAQETQYF.

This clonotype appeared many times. This CDR3 reads CATSERDGPYEQFF. The CDR3 DNA follows: TGTGCCACCAGCGAGCGGGACGGCCCCTATGAGCAGTTCTTC. The chain joins TRBV15 to TRBJ2-1; 7 bases are a match to TRBD2. CDR1 is LNHNV and CDR2 is YYDKDF in the germline V gene (reference sequence). Trimming took 5 bases from V and 8 from J; bases not matched to a gene: 9. The CDR3 is 14 amino acids.

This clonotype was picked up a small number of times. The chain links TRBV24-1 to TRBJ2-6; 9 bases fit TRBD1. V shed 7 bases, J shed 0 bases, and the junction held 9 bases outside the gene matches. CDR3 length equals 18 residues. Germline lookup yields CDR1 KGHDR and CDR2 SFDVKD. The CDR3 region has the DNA TGTGCCACCAGCGACCCGGGACAGGGTATCTCTGGGGCCAACGTCCTGACTTTC. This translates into CATSDPGQGISGANVLTF.

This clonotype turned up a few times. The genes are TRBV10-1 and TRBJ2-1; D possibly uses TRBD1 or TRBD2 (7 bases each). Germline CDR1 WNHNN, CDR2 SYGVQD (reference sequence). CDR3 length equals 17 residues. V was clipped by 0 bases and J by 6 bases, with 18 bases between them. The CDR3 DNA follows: TGCGCCAGCAGTGAGTCTCAGGGCAGGGGGGGCTTCAATGAGCAGTTCTTC. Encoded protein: CASSESQGRGGFNEQFF.

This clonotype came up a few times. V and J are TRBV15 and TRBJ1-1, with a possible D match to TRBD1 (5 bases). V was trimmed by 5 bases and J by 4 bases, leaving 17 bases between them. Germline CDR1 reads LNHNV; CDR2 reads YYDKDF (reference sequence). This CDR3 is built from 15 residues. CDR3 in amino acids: CATSGGTGGGTEAFF. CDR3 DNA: TGTGCCACCAGCGGGGGGACCGGGGGTGGCACTGAAGCTTTCTTT. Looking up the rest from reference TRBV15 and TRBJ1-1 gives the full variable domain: DAMVIQNPRYQVTQFGKPVTLSCSQTLNHNVMYWYQQKSSQAPKLLFHYYDKDFNNEADTPDNFQSRRPNTSFCFLDIRSPGLGDTAMYLCATSGGTGGGTEAFFGQGTRLTVV.